The clone carrying this T cell receptor beta chain was counted between two and nine times. The antigen remains unidentified. TCRdb re-derived calls from the 5' RACE reads in MiXCR, one entry per CDR3 protein. The data hold fewer than 250,000 distinct CDR3 sequences, with about 16% observed a single time. This sample stems from a study of T-cell memory formation after mild COVID-19. In the study overall: Clustering of TCRs was largely donor specific.

The CDR3 has 16 residues. CDR1 and CDR2 from the germline V gene are SEHNR and FQNEAQ (reference sequence). J lost 9 bases, V lost 3 bases, and 15 bases had no gene match. Study-level findings and limits: CD4+ contracting clones were mainly CM and EM; CD8+ ones, EMRA.

This sequence originates from an adult woman who had mild COVID-19 (a few samples of this study predate the infection). Cell type and time point are not known. Sequencing used PBMCs or a T cell subset sorted from them (not recorded which). The rearrangement joins TRBV7-9 to TRBJ2-5; 8 bases map to TRBD2. The CDR3 nucleotides read TGTGCCAGCAGCTTTTCCCTAGCGGGTGGGTCCGGGGCCCAGTACTTC. Protein sequence: CASSFSLAGGSGAQYF.